These T cell receptor beta chains were read from a single sample in a study of vaccination and CD4 T cells after COVID-19. TCRdb independently ran MiXCR on the PCR reads; one entry per CDR3 protein. Of about 13,000 distinct CDR3 sequences listed, roughly 70% are singletons. No antigen has been assigned to these receptors. The sequencing sample was made of CD4+ T cells from blood, cultured in vitro. Source of these receptors: a human donor who had recovered from COVID-19. Each CDR3 is given with its conserved first and last residue. The order of the fields is V gene, D gene, clone size, J gene, CDR3 protein, CDR3 DNA. D genes are given only for firm matches. Expanded clones get a size class; other rows say once, few or many, or leave the size out.

V gene: TRBV20-1; D gene: .; clone size: .; J gene: TRBJ1-2; CDR3 protein: CSARGNRRTLYGYTF; CDR3 DNA: TGCAGTGCTAGAGGGAACAGGCGGACACTCTATGGCTACACCTTC
V gene: TRBV20-1; D gene: .; clone size: .; J gene: TRBJ2-1; CDR3 protein: CSAYAGYEQFF; CDR3 DNA: TGCAGTGCTTATGCAGGCTACGAGCAGTTCTTC
V gene: TRBV19; D gene: TRBD1; clone size: few; J gene: TRBJ1-1; CDR3 protein: CASSITGQGSRAFF; CDR3 DNA: TGTGCCAGTAGTATTACGGGACAGGGTAGTCGAGCTTTCTTT
V gene: TRBV11-2; D gene: TRBD2; clone size: few; J gene: TRBJ2-5; CDR3 protein: CASSLGRGREETQYF; CDR3 DNA: TGTGCCAGCAGCTTAGGACGAGGGAGGGAGGAGACCCAGTACTTC
V gene: TRBV15; D gene: .; clone size: .; J gene: TRBJ1-6; CDR3 protein: CATSRDRLESPLHF; CDR3 DNA: TGTGCCACCAGCAGAGACAGGCTAGAATCACCCCTCCACTTT
V gene: TRBV29-1; D gene: .; clone size: .; J gene: TRBJ1-6; CDR3 protein: CSVRWAADSPLHF; CDR3 DNA: TGCAGCGTTCGATGGGCAGCAGATTCACCCCTCCACTTT
V gene: TRBV11-2; D gene: .; clone size: .; J gene: TRBJ1-2; CDR3 protein: CASSLGARNYGYTF; CDR3 DNA: TGTGCCAGCAGCTTAGGGGCCAGAAACTATGGCTACACCTTC
V gene: TRBV6-2/TRBV6-3; D gene: .; clone size: .; J gene: TRBJ2-2; CDR3 protein: CASSSLEAGELFF; CDR3 DNA: TGTGCCAGCAGTTCCCTAGAGGCCGGGGAGCTGTTTTTT
V gene: TRBV7-9; D gene: .; clone size: once; J gene: TRBJ2-7; CDR3 protein: CASSSRESRGEQYF; CDR3 DNA: TGTGCCAGCAGTTCAAGAGAGTCCAGGGGCGAGCAGTACTTC
V gene: TRBV20-1; D gene: TRBD1; clone size: .; J gene: TRBJ1-5; CDR3 protein: CSARDLTGGSSQPQHF; CDR3 DNA: TGCAGTGCTAGAGATCTGACAGGGGGCTCTAGTCAGCCCCAGCATTTT
V gene: TRBV18; D gene: TRBD1; clone size: once; J gene: TRBJ2-7; CDR3 protein: CASSPQQGEGEQYF; CDR3 DNA: TGTGCCAGCTCACCTCAACAGGGGGAAGGCGAGCAGTACTTC
V gene: TRBV11-3; D gene: .; clone size: once; J gene: TRBJ2-5; CDR3 protein: CASSLAGNHQTQYF; CDR3 DNA: TGTGCCAGCAGCTTAGCGGGTAACCACCAGACCCAGTACTTC
V gene: TRBV20-1; D gene: .; clone size: .; J gene: TRBJ2-5; CDR3 protein: CSAEKLDKQETQYF; CDR3 DNA: TGCAGTGCTGAGAAGCTAGACAAGCAAGAGACCCAGTACTTC
V gene: TRBV15; D gene: TRBD1; clone size: .; J gene: TRBJ1-2; CDR3 protein: CATSITLRAGGYGYTF; CDR3 DNA: TGTGCCACCAGCATCACCCTGAGGGCAGGGGGCTATGGCTACACCTTC
V gene: TRBV20-1; D gene: TRBD2; clone size: .; J gene: TRBJ2-7; CDR3 protein: CSVNSASGSYEQYF; CDR3 DNA: TGCAGTGTCAACTCGGCTAGCGGGAGCTACGAGCAGTACTTC
V gene: TRBV20-1; D gene: TRBD1; clone size: .; J gene: TRBJ1-2; CDR3 protein: CSARTGNYGYTF; CDR3 DNA: TGCAGTGCTAGGACAGGGAACTATGGCTACACCTTC
V gene: TRBV7-9; D gene: .; clone size: .; J gene: TRBJ1-3; CDR3 protein: CASSLGTRDRGNTIYF; CDR3 DNA: TGTGCCAGCAGCTTAGGTACAAGGGATCGTGGAAACACCATATATTTT
V gene: TRBV20-1; D gene: TRBD1; clone size: .; J gene: TRBJ1-4; CDR3 protein: CSALGQNNEKLFF; CDR3 DNA: TGCAGTGCATTGGGACAGAATAATGAAAAACTGTTTTTT
V gene: TRBV20-1; D gene: .; clone size: .; J gene: TRBJ1-1; CDR3 protein: CSARSWTSNTEAFF; CDR3 DNA: TGCAGTGCTAGATCCTGGACCTCGAACACTGAAGCTTTCTTT
V gene: TRBV20-1; D gene: TRBD2; clone size: few; J gene: TRBJ2-1; CDR3 protein: CSARDNSGISYNEQFF; CDR3 DNA: TGCAGTGCTAGAGATAATAGCGGGATCTCCTACAATGAGCAGTTCTTC
V gene: TRBV5-4; D gene: TRBD1; clone size: few; J gene: TRBJ1-2; CDR3 protein: CASRNDRGYGYTF; CDR3 DNA: TGTGCCAGCAGGAACGACAGGGGCTATGGCTACACCTTC
V gene: TRBV11-2; D gene: .; clone size: .; J gene: TRBJ1-2; CDR3 protein: CASSFRAYGYTF; CDR3 DNA: TGTGCCAGCAGCTTTCGGGCGTATGGCTACACCTTC
V gene: TRBV12-3/TRBV12-4; D gene: .; clone size: .; J gene: TRBJ1-2; CDR3 protein: CASTGTGPTRVGYTF; CDR3 DNA: TGTGCCAGCACGGGAACCGGGCCTACTCGGGTCGGCTACACCTTC
V gene: TRBV5-8; D gene: .; clone size: .; J gene: TRBJ2-7; CDR3 protein: CASSFLTHQEWQYF; CDR3 DNA: TGTGCCAGCAGCTTCTTGACACACCAGGAGTGGCAGTACTTC
V gene: TRBV18; D gene: TRBD1; clone size: few; J gene: TRBJ1-5; CDR3 protein: CASSSTGGNQPQHF; CDR3 DNA: TGTGCCAGCTCATCGACAGGGGGCAATCAGCCCCAGCATTTT
V gene: TRBV7-2; D gene: .; clone size: once; J gene: TRBJ1-5; CDR3 protein: CASSQSPNQPQHF; CDR3 DNA: TGTGCCAGCAGCCAGTCCCCTAATCAGCCCCAGCATTTT
V gene: TRBV28; D gene: TRBD1; clone size: .; J gene: TRBJ1-1; CDR3 protein: CASKFTGDPTEAFF; CDR3 DNA: TGTGCCAGCAAGTTTACAGGGGATCCGACTGAAGCTTTCTTT
V gene: TRBV28; D gene: .; clone size: .; J gene: TRBJ2-1; CDR3 protein: CASSRKNEQFF; CDR3 DNA: TGTGCCAGCAGTCGCAAAAATGAGCAGTTCTTC
V gene: TRBV24-1; D gene: TRBD1; clone size: .; J gene: TRBJ1-5; CDR3 protein: CATSDSRTGIEPQHF; CDR3 DNA: TGTGCCACCAGTGATTCGCGGACAGGAATCGAGCCCCAGCATTTT
V gene: TRBV28; D gene: .; clone size: .; J gene: TRBJ1-1; CDR3 protein: CASTQGRGTEAFF; CDR3 DNA: TGTGCCAGCACCCAGGGACGGGGCACTGAAGCTTTCTTT
V gene: TRBV6-2/TRBV6-3; D gene: TRBD1; clone size: once; J gene: TRBJ2-4; CDR3 protein: CASTYDRALAKNIQYF; CDR3 DNA: TGTGCCAGCACTTATGACAGGGCCCTAGCCAAAAACATTCAGTACTTC
V gene: TRBV7-2; D gene: TRBD2; clone size: .; J gene: TRBJ2-3; CDR3 protein: CASRGGSNRADTQYF; CDR3 DNA: TGTGCCAGCAGGGGCGGGAGCAATAGGGCAGATACGCAGTATTTT
V gene: TRBV19; D gene: .; clone size: few; J gene: TRBJ1-6; CDR3 protein: CASSTRDGLHSPLHF; CDR3 DNA: TGTGCCAGTAGTACAAGGGACGGCCTACATTCACCCCTCCACTTT
V gene: TRBV7-2; D gene: .; clone size: .; J gene: TRBJ2-7; CDR3 protein: CASSLDRKVGEQYF; CDR3 DNA: TGTGCCAGCAGCTTAGACAGGAAAGTCGGCGAGCAGTACTTC
V gene: TRBV5-4; D gene: TRBD2; clone size: .; J gene: TRBJ2-1; CDR3 protein: CASTLFSGGLGEQFF; CDR3 DNA: TGTGCCAGCACCCTTTTTAGCGGGGGCCTGGGGGAGCAGTTCTTC
V gene: TRBV11-2; D gene: .; clone size: .; J gene: TRBJ2-7; CDR3 protein: CASSLGFSGYEQYF; CDR3 DNA: TGTGCCAGCAGCTTAGGGTTTAGCGGATACGAGCAGTACTTC
V gene: TRBV7-2; D gene: .; clone size: few; J gene: TRBJ1-1; CDR3 protein: CASSLAAANTEAFF; CDR3 DNA: TGTGCCAGCAGCTTAGCGGCAGCGAACACTGAAGCTTTCTTT
V gene: TRBV7-2; D gene: .; clone size: .; J gene: TRBJ1-1; CDR3 protein: CASSLQDRPTLNTEAFF; CDR3 DNA: TGTGCCAGCAGCTTACAGGACAGACCCACGCTGAACACTGAAGCTTTCTTT
V gene: TRBV27; D gene: .; clone size: few; J gene: TRBJ2-5; CDR3 protein: CASSTDLKETQYF; CDR3 DNA: TGTGCCAGCAGTACAGACTTAAAGGAGACCCAGTACTTC
V gene: TRBV2; D gene: .; clone size: .; J gene: TRBJ1-1; CDR3 protein: CASSERAGTNTEAFF; CDR3 DNA: TGTGCCAGCAGTGAACGGGCAGGGACGAACACTGAAGCTTTCTTT
V gene: TRBV30; D gene: TRBD2; clone size: .; J gene: TRBJ2-7; CDR3 protein: CACPGTGGYEQYF; CDR3 DNA: TGTGCCTGCCCCGGAACGGGGGGGTACGAGCAGTACTTC
V gene: TRBV27; D gene: TRBD1; clone size: .; J gene: TRBJ1-5; CDR3 protein: CASSVWGQGSAQPQHF; CDR3 DNA: TGTGCCAGCAGTGTCTGGGGACAGGGGTCCGCTCAGCCCCAGCATTTT
V gene: TRBV7-2; D gene: .; clone size: medium-sized; J gene: TRBJ2-7; CDR3 protein: CASSFGLGYEQYF; CDR3 DNA: TGTGCCAGCAGCTTCGGACTGGGCTACGAGCAGTACTTC
V gene: TRBV6-2/TRBV6-3; D gene: .; clone size: .; J gene: TRBJ2-2; CDR3 protein: CASSYVGPNTGELFF; CDR3 DNA: TGTGCCAGCAGTTACGTGGGACCCAACACCGGGGAGCTGTTTTTT
V gene: TRBV7-9; D gene: .; clone size: .; J gene: TRBJ1-6; CDR3 protein: CASSLGGKNSPLHF; CDR3 DNA: TGTGCCAGCAGCTTAGGGGGTAAGAATTCACCCCTCCACTTT
V gene: TRBV24-1; D gene: .; clone size: .; J gene: TRBJ2-1; CDR3 protein: CATSGTANEQFF; CDR3 DNA: TGTGCCACGTCCGGGACTGCAAATGAGCAGTTCTTC
V gene: TRBV24-1; D gene: TRBD1; clone size: .; J gene: TRBJ2-1; CDR3 protein: CATGPGQEGNEQFF; CDR3 DNA: TGTGCCACCGGACCGGGACAGGAGGGCAATGAGCAGTTCTTC